These 15 T cell receptor beta chains came from one sample sequenced in a study of monozygotic twins with inflammatory bowel disease. TCRdb reprocessed the 5' RACE reads and keeps a single row for each CDR3 protein, giving no DNA. The sample's table shows hundreds of thousands of distinct CDR3 sequences. Sequencing input: blood. These receptors were collected from a human donor with ulcerative colitis or Crohn's disease, or a healthy co-twin of an affected twin (not recorded which).

The chain has TRBV20-1 and TRBJ2-7; TCRdb calls TRBD1, which cannot be checked without DNA. Germline V lookup: CDR1 DFQATT, CDR2 SNEGSKA (reference sequence). This CDR3 has 11 amino acids. The CDR3: CSATALDEQYF.

The rearrangement uses TRBV28 and TRBJ1-6; the D call of TRBD1 rests on TCRdb alone, since no DNA is present to check it. CDR1 and CDR2 from the germline V gene are MDHEN and SYDVKM. The CDR3 extends over 11 amino acids. This chain's CDR3 is CASSFEGALHF.

The chain has TRBV28 and TRBJ2-3; TCRdb picks TRBD1, but there is no DNA to check that call. Germline CDR1 is MDHEN and CDR2 is SYDVKM. The CDR3 contains 15 residues. CDR3 protein: CASSNRDSPTDMQYF.

This chain connects TRBV6-1 to TRBJ2-7. The germline V gene encodes CDR1 MNHNS and CDR2 SASEGT. The CDR3 loop spans 14 amino acids. CDR3 region: CASTKLEGIYEQYF.

The rearrangement uses TRBV7-6 and TRBJ2-7; with no DNA, the TCRdb D assignment of TRBD1 cannot be verified. Germline-derived CDR1 and CDR2 are SGHVS and FNYEAQ. This CDR3 region has 15 residues. The chain's CDR3 is CASSLDPRGNYEQYF.

V usage is TRBV5-1 and J usage is TRBJ2-3. In germline, CDR1 is SGHRS, CDR2 YFSETQ. CDR3 length: 16 amino acids. This CDR3 is CASSLAPFASTDTQYF.

This chain joins TRBV27 and TRBJ1-6; the TCRdb D gene call, TRBD1, has no DNA to confirm it. This CDR3 spans 15 amino acids. Germline values: CDR1 MNHEY, CDR2 SMNVEV (reference sequence). The CDR3 spells CASSLYRGRDSPLHF.

V and J are TRBV5-1 and TRBJ2-3; the TCRdb call, TRBD1, lacks DNA for checking. This CDR3 spans 14 amino acids. Germline CDR1 reads SGHRS; CDR2 reads YFSETQ. The CDR3 sequence is CASRRQGATDTQYF. The full variable domain, completed using reference TRBV5-1 and TRBJ2-3, is KAGVTQTPRYLIKTRGQQVTLSCSPISGHRSVSWYQQTPGQGLQFLFEYFSETQRNKGNFPGRFSGRQFSNSRSEMNVSTLELGDSALYLCASRRQGATDTQYFGPGTRLTVL.

The V and J genes are TRBV12-5 and TRBJ2-5; TCRdb picks TRBD1, but there is no DNA to check that call. CDR3 length: 12 residues. The germline gives CDR1 LGHNT, CDR2 FRNRAP. CDR3: CASGPPGETQYF.

The V gene is TRBV3-1, the J gene TRBJ2-5; the D call from TCRdb, TRBD2, cannot be confirmed without DNA. The CDR3 spans 13 residues. The germline CDR1 and CDR2 sequences are LGHDT and YNNKEL (reference sequence). The CDR3 here is CASSHGTEGTQYF.

The chain employs TRBV19 and TRBJ2-1; TCRdb gives TRBD2 as the D gene, but with no DNA this cannot be confirmed. The CDR3 spans 14 residues. The germline V gene encodes CDR1 LNHDA and CDR2 SQIVND (reference sequence). The CDR3 loop is CASRLAGVNNEQFF.

The chain has TRBV19 and TRBJ2-1; the TCRdb D gene call, TRBD2, has no DNA to confirm it. This CDR3 is 12 amino acids long. From germline, CDR1 is LNHDA and CDR2 SQIVND (reference sequence). Here the CDR3 reads CASRGQTNEQFF.

V is TRBV5-1 and J is TRBJ2-2; the D call from TCRdb, TRBD1, cannot be confirmed without DNA. The CDR3 runs 15 residues. The germline V gene has CDR1 SGHRS and CDR2 YFSETQ. The CDR3: CASSPRQGSAGELFF.

The chain recombines TRBV20-1 with TRBJ1-5. This CDR3 spans 17 amino acids. The germline V gene has CDR1 DFQATT and CDR2 SNEGSKA (reference sequence). The CDR3 reads CSARGGIGPPDLQPQHF.

The chain uses TRBV20-1 and TRBJ2-5; TCRdb's D gene call, TRBD1, goes unchecked for lack of DNA. From germline, CDR1 is DFQATT and CDR2 SNEGSKA (reference sequence). The CDR3 has 14 amino acids. CDR3 sequence reads: CSARGPGQTETQYF.